These 16 T cell receptor beta chains were all obtained from the same sample, sequenced in a study of blood T cell repertoires in COVID-19. Assay used: immunoSEQ multiplex PCR; TCRdb lists only in-frame clones, some missing. Here the sample spans around 140,000 clones, more than 60% being singletons. Sequenced material: peripheral blood. The source of these receptors is a man between 50 and 59 years old with acute or convalescent COVID-19.

The chain recombines TRBV19 with TRBJ1-5, with TRBD1 as a possible D gene (6 bases). Germline lookup yields CDR1 LNHDA and CDR2 SQIVND (reference sequence). Trimming left V 1 base short and J 9 bases short, with 13 bases between. The CDR3 runs to 14 residues. The CDR3 DNA sequence: TGTGCCAGTAGTATAGGGGGGGGCTTAGGGCCCCAGCATTTT. It yields the protein CASSIGGGLGPQHF.

This chain links TRBV12-3 or TRBV12-4 with TRBJ1-2; possible D gene TRBD1, 6 bases. The V and J ends lost 5 bases and 5 bases respectively, with 9 bases between them. CDR3 length: 12 amino acids. Here the CDR3 DNA reads TGTGCCAGCAGTGGGACAAGGTATGGCTACACCTTC. This codes for CASSGTRYGYTF.

The chain carries TRBV9 and TRBJ2-1; 15 bases agree with TRBD2. In germline, CDR1 is SGDLS, CDR2 YYNGEE. V shed 4 bases, J shed 9 bases, and the junction held 5 bases outside the gene matches. This CDR3 comprises 15 residues. The CDR3 spells CASSMGLAGGGEQFF. The CDR3 DNA reads as TGTGCCAGCAGCATGGGACTAGCGGGGGGTGGTGAGCAGTTCTTC. Full variable domain (outside the CDR3, taken from reference TRBV9 and TRBJ2-1): DSGVTQTPKHLITATGQRVTLRCSPRSGDLSVYWYQQSLDQGLQFLIQYYNGEERAKGNILERFSAQQFPDLHSELNLSSLELGDSALYFCASSMGLAGGGEQFFGPGTRLTVL.

This clone was detected only once. The chain uses TRBV24-1 and TRBJ1-1; tentatively, D is TRBD1 (6 bases). Trimming took off 4 bases at V and 0 bases at J, with 17 bases between the two ends. CDR1 and CDR2 (germline): KGHDR, SFDVKD. This CDR3 is built from 17 residues. The CDR3 protein is CATSEYGAGQLNTEAFF. The DNA of the CDR3 is TGTGCCACCAGTGAATACGGCGCCGGACAGTTGAACACTGAAGCTTTCTTT.

V is TRBV7-9 and J is TRBJ1-1, with TRBD1 as a possible D gene (5 bases). The germline CDR1 and CDR2 sequences are SEHNR and FQNEAQ (reference sequence). V was clipped by 3 bases and J by 4 bases, with 15 bases between them. The CDR3 is made up of 15 amino acids. The CDR3 sequence: CASSLQGGTSTEAFF. The DNA of the CDR3 is TGTGCCAGCAGCTTGCAGGGAGGGACGAGCACTGAAGCTTTCTTT.

This clone was observed a few times. V gene TRBV7-9 combines with J gene TRBJ2-7; a possible D gene is TRBD2 (6 bases). The germline CDR1 and CDR2 sequences are SEHNR and FQNEAQ (reference sequence). Trimming shortened V by 11 bases and J by 2 bases, and 16 bases separated the two germline ends. The CDR3 sequence is 13 residues long. DNA of the CDR3: TGTGCCGTTCCCCGGGACTCGCCCTACGAGCAGTACTTC. Amino acids: CAVPRDSPYEQYF. The full variable domain, in which reference TRBV7-9 and TRBJ2-7 provide the parts outside the CDR3, is DTGVSQNPRHKITKRGQNVTFRCDPISEHNRLYWYRQTLGQGPEFLTYFQNEAQLEKSRLLSDRFSAERPKGSFSTLEIQRTEQGDSAMYLCAVPRDSPYEQYFGPGTRLTVT.

Only one count was recorded for this clone. The junction departs from the called germline gene at one end, perhaps through a read error. The rearrangement links TRBV5-1 to TRBJ2-3; 7 positions agree with TRBD2. This CDR3 is 15 amino acids long. Germline lookup yields CDR1 SGHRS and CDR2 YFSETQ. This chain's CDR3 is CARSRWGGVTDTQYF. The CDR3, as DNA: TGCGCCCGCAGCCGGTGGGGGGGAGTGACAGATACGCAGTATTTT.

This sequence joins TRBV6-5 and TRBJ1-2; tentatively, D is TRBD1 (5 bases). V was shortened by 8 bases and J by 4 bases, with 14 bases between the two germline ends. Germline loops: CDR1 MNHEY, CDR2 SVGAGI. CDR3 size: 13 residues. CDR3 residues: CASGAQGTYGYTF. The CDR3 DNA reads TGTGCCAGCGGCGCTCAGGGCACCTATGGCTACACCTTC.

V gene TRBV4-2 combines with J gene TRBJ2-2; D perhaps matches TRBD2 (6 bases). The CDR3 is made up of 16 amino acids. Germline CDR1 is LGHNA and CDR2 is YNFKEQ. V was cut by 4 bases and J by 0 bases, with 12 bases left in between. CDR3 amino acids: CASSRLTGANTGELFF. CDR3 bases: TGTGCCAGCAGCCGCTTGACGGGGGCGAACACCGGGGAGCTGTTTTTT.

This chain connects TRBV6-4 to TRBJ1-1; D remains unclear. There are 13 residues in the CDR3. CDR1 and CDR2 (germline): MRHNA, SNTAGT. V lost 0 bases, J lost 6 bases, and 8 bases lay in between. The CDR3 spells CASSDSRRAEAFF. The CDR3 bases are TGTGCCAGCAGTGACTCGAGGAGGGCTGAAGCTTTCTTT.

This clone showed up just a few times. In DNA form, the CDR3 reads TGTGCCAGCAGCAAGGCTCAGGGGGAATTTAGTCAGCCCCAGCATTTT. Translating it yields CASSKAQGEFSQPQHF. The chain couples TRBV21-1 to TRBJ1-5; the table's D call, TRBD1, has no DNA check behind it. TRBV21-1 is a pseudogene segment. This CDR3 has 16 residues.

This clone was recorded only once. The J gene is TRBJ2-3, the V gene TRBV10-2; 12 nucleotides align to TRBD2. The germline V gene encodes CDR1 WSHSY and CDR2 SAAADI. V lost 6 bases and J lost 3; bases outside the gene matches: 7. CDR3 length: 16 residues. The CDR3 coding sequence is TGCGCCAGCAGGGAAGGACTAGCGGGGCGGACAGATACGCAGTATTTT. It is translated as CASREGLAGRTDTQYF.

The CDR3 DNA reads as TGTGCCAGCATCCAACCAGGTGGAGGGGAAAGCACAGATACGCAGTATTTT. Its protein is CASIQPGGGESTDTQYF. The gene calls are TRBV7-6 and TRBJ2-3; possible D gene TRBD2, 6 bases. Trimming took off 7 bases at V and 0 bases at J, with 20 bases between the two ends. Germline CDR1 SGHVS, CDR2 FNYEAQ. The CDR3 has 17 residues.

This clone appeared a few times. Here the CDR3 reads CASKSFLGEEGEQFF. CDR3 sequence (DNA): TGTGCCAGTAAATCATTTCTGGGGGAGGAAGGAGAGCAGTTCTTC. The chain links TRBV19 to TRBJ2-1, with D possibly being TRBD2 (6 bases). Trimming took off 7 bases at V and 10 bases at J, with 23 bases between the two ends. The CDR3 is made up of 15 amino acids. Germline V lookup: CDR1 LNHDA, CDR2 SQIVND (reference sequence).

The V gene is TRBV5-4, the J gene TRBJ1-1; D perhaps matches TRBD1 (5 bases). V lost 4 bases and J lost 1, with 14 bases in between. This CDR3 comprises 15 residues. Germline V gene lookup returns CDR1 SGHNT and CDR2 YYREEE (reference sequence). This CDR3 is CASSSRVSANTEAFF. Written as DNA, the CDR3 is TGTGCCAGCAGCAGCAGGGTTTCCGCGAACACTGAAGCTTTCTTT.

CDR3 sequence reads: CSVNPGQNTEAFF. CDR3 DNA sequence: TGCAGCGTTAACCCGGGACAGAACACTGAAGCTTTCTTT. This chain connects TRBV29-1 to TRBJ1-1, with D possibly matching TRBD1 (6 bases). The CDR3 is 13 residues long. Germline CDR1 is SQVTM and CDR2 is ANQGSEA. V lost 5 bases to trimming and J lost 1 base, with 11 bases between them.